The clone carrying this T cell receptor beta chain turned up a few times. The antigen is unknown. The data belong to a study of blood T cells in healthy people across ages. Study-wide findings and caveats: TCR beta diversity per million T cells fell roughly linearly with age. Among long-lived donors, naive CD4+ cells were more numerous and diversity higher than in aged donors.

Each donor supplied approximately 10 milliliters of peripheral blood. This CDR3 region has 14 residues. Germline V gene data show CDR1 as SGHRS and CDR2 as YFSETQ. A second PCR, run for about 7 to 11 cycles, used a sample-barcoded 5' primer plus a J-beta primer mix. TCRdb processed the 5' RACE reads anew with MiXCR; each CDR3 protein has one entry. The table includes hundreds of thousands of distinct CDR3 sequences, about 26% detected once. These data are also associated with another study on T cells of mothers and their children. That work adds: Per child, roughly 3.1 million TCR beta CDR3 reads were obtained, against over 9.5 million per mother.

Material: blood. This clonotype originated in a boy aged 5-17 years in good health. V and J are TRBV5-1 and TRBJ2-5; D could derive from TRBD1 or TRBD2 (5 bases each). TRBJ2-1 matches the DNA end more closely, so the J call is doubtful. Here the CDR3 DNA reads TGCGCCAGCAGCTTGGCTGGGACGTCCTCAGGGCAGTTCTTC. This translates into CASSLAGTSSGQFF.